This T cell receptor (beta chain) was recovered during a study of post-analysis software for immune sequencing data. Whole-study context: Relapsing-remitting, secondary progressive and progressive-relapsing forms made up the multiple sclerosis disease courses. Broader study findings: Among roughly five TRBV segments more frequent in patients than controls were TRBV5-6, TRBV5-1 and TRBV20-1.

Prepared TCR beta cDNA libraries contained unique molecular identifiers. TCRdb ran MiXCR on the PCR reads and lists one entry per CDR3 protein. This sample has 650,000 to 900,000 distinct CDR3 sequences, with 35% to 55% found just once. The V and J ends lost 5 bases and 1 base respectively, with 12 bases between them. The CDR3 consists of 15 residues. The germline gives CDR1 SGHTA, CDR2 FQGTGA. Worth noting for this clonotype: The antigen remains unidentified.

This chain uses TRBV7-3 with TRBJ2-1, with D perhaps matching TRBD2 (5 bases). The sequence was collected from a girl aged 10-17 years with multiple sclerosis. The sequencing sample was made of blood. DNA of the CDR3: TGTGCCAGCAGCCCTGGCTGGGAGTCCTACAATGAGCAGTTCTTC. Protein product: CASSPGWESYNEQFF.